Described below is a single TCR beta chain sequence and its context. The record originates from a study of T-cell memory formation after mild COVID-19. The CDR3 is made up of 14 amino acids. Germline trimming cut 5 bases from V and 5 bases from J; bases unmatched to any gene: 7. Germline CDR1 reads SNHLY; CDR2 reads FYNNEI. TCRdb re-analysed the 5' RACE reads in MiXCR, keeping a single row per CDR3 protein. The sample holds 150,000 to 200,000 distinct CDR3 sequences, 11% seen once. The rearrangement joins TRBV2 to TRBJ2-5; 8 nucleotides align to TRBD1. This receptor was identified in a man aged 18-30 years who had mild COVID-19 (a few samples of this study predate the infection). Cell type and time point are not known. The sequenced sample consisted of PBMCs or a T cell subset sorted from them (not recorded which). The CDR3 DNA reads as TGTGCCAGCAGTCGACAGGGGAAATCCGAGACCCAGTACTTC. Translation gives CASSRQGKSETQYF.